These 15 T cell receptor beta chains were sequenced from one sample in a study of blood T cell repertoires in COVID-19. Using immunoSEQ multiplex PCR, the repertoire was profiled, and TCRdb retains in-frame clones only, with some absent. Here the sample spans 230,000 or so clones, about 80% being singletons. The sample taken for sequencing was peripheral blood. The receptors here all came from a man in his fifties with active or convalescent COVID-19.

The J gene is TRBJ2-2, the V gene TRBV27; TRBD2 agrees at 8 bases. The CDR3 runs 15 residues. Germline CDR1 reads MNHEY; CDR2 reads SMNVEV (reference sequence). The V segment lost 9 bases and the J segment 2 bases; nucleotides outside the gene matches: 8. CDR3 nucleotide sequence: TGTGCCAGTACCCTCGGGGGGGCAAACACCGGGGAGCTGTTTTTT. Amino acid sequence: CASTLGGANTGELFF.

This chain joins TRBV5-1 and TRBJ1-1, with 8 bases that match TRBD1. This CDR3 contains 15 residues. The germline CDR1 and CDR2 sequences are SGHRS and YFSETQ. V gave up 4 bases and J gave up 1 base; unmatched junction bases: 6. The CDR3 region has the DNA TGCGCCAGCAGCGGGACAGGACGGGGGAACACTGAAGCTTTCTTT. Residues: CASSGTGRGNTEAFF.

The V and J genes are TRBV5-1 and TRBJ2-1, with 10 bases that match TRBD1. Looked up from germline, CDR1 is SGHRS and CDR2 is YFSETQ. The trim removed 3 bases at V and 5 bases at J, leaving 11 bases unmatched. This CDR3 is built from 17 residues. CDR3 bases: TGCGCCAGCAGCTCGGAGACAGGGGGCTTTGTCAACAATGAGCAGTTCTTC. Translated, it gives CASSSETGGFVNNEQFF.

The rearrangement uses TRBV19 and TRBJ1-1, with 10 bases aligning to TRBD1. The CDR3 runs 16 residues. V lost 5 bases and J lost 1; bases outside the gene matches: 7. CDR1 is LNHDA and CDR2 is SQIVND in the germline V gene (reference sequence). Here the CDR3 DNA reads TGTGCCAGTAGTCCGCGACAGGGGGCAGGGAACACTGAAGCTTTCTTT. It specifies CASSPRQGAGNTEAFF. Variable domain in full (rest from reference TRBV19 and TRBJ1-1): DGGITQSPKYLFRKEGQNVTLSCEQNLNHDAMYWYRQDPGQGLRLIYYSQIVNDFQKGDIAEGYSVSREKKESFPLTVTSAQKNPTAFYLCASSPRQGAGNTEAFFGQGTRLTVV.

The J gene is TRBJ2-5, the V gene TRBV15; 12 bases align to TRBD2. The length of the CDR3 is 16 residues. Per the germline V gene, CDR1 is LNHNV and CDR2 is YYDKDF (reference sequence). With 3 bases clipped from V and 3 bases from J, the junction kept 5 bases outside the gene matches. CDR3 nucleotide sequence: TGTGCCACCAGCAGTGGCCTAGCGGGGGGGGAAGAGACCCAGTACTTC. It encodes CATSSGLAGGEETQYF.

V and J are TRBV4-1 and TRBJ1-6, with 7 bases aligning to TRBD1. The V and J ends lost 0 bases and 14 bases, in that order; junction bases with no gene match: 10. This CDR3 is built from 15 residues. Germline CDR1 reads MGHRA; CDR2 reads YSYEKL. CDR3 sequence (DNA): TGCGCCAGCAGCCAAGATATGACAGGGAGTAGGACCCTCCACTTT. The encoded protein is CASSQDMTGSRTLHF.

V is TRBV19 and J is TRBJ1-4, with 7 bases aligning to TRBD1. J gave up 6 bases and V 5 bases, and 6 bases lay outside the gene matches. Germline V gives CDR1 LNHDA, CDR2 SQIVND (reference sequence). CDR3 size: 14 residues. DNA for the CDR3: TGTGCCAGTAGTCTGGACAGGTGGGATGAAAAACTGTTTTTT. It translates to CASSLDRWDEKLFF.

The chain carries TRBV11-2 and TRBJ2-5, with TRBD2 matching 10 bases. Germline trimming cut 6 bases from V and 5 bases from J; bases unmatched to any gene: 9. The V gene's germline CDR1 is SGHAT and CDR2 FQNNGV. The length of the CDR3 is 15 residues. The CDR3 coding sequence is TGTGCCAGCAGGAAACTAGCGGGGCTTCGGGAGACCCAGTACTTC. Translation: CASRKLAGLRETQYF.

The gene calls are TRBV28 and TRBJ1-2; 7 positions match TRBD1. The ends lost 3 bases at V and 5 bases at J; junction bases unmatched: 3. The CDR3 runs to 13 residues. From germline, CDR1 is MDHEN and CDR2 SYDVKM. The CDR3 protein is CASSLTGSYGYTF. DNA of the CDR3: TGTGCCAGCAGTTTGACAGGGAGTTATGGCTACACCTTC.

The V gene is TRBV25-1, the J gene TRBJ1-4, with D possibly matching TRBD1 (5 bases). The CDR3 runs 15 residues. The germline gives CDR1 MGHDK, CDR2 SYGVNS. Trimming stripped 1 base from V and 5 bases from J, with 11 bases between. Here the CDR3 reads CASSESLAGNEKLFF. CDR3 DNA: TGTGCCAGCAGTGAATCTTTGGCAGGGAATGAAAAACTGTTTTTT.

This clone came up a few times. The chain combines TRBV19 with TRBJ1-4; 12 bases fit TRBD1. The germline V gene has CDR1 LNHDA and CDR2 SQIVND (reference sequence). This CDR3 spans 19 amino acids. J gave up 6 bases and V 5 bases, and 16 bases lay outside the gene matches. The CDR3 DNA follows: TGTGCCAGTAGTGTCATCCCGGGACAGGGGGCTATCGTAGATGAAAAACTGTTTTTT. As protein: CASSVIPGQGAIVDEKLFF.

V is TRBV5-1 and J is TRBJ1-2, with D uncertain. This CDR3 has 12 residues. Germline CDR1 reads SGHRS; CDR2 reads YFSETQ. V lost 5 bases and J 0 bases, leaving 5 bases between the germline ends. Here the CDR3 DNA reads TGCGCCAGCAGGGCAACTAACTATGGCTACACCTTC. It is translated as CASRATNYGYTF.

The count of this clone is one. The CDR3 region is CASTGTGAPNTEAFF. The DNA for the CDR3 is TGTGCCAGCACCGGGACAGGGGCTCCCAACACTGAAGCTTTCTTT. The chain combines TRBV6-5 with TRBJ1-1, with 10 nucleotides matching TRBD1. The V segment lost 7 bases and the J segment 2 bases; nucleotides outside the gene matches: 7. The CDR3 runs to 15 residues. CDR1 MNHEY and CDR2 SVGAGI come from the germline V gene.

The chain joins TRBV9 to TRBJ1-1; TRBD1 aligns across 7 bases. The CDR3 length is 13 residues. CDR1 is SGDLS, CDR2 YYNGEE, per germline. After removal of 10 bases from V and 6 bases from J, the junction contained 12 bases not matched to a gene. Written as DNA, the CDR3 is TGTGCCGTCTCTCCACAGGGGATCCCTGAAGCTTTCTTT. It encodes CAVSPQGIPEAFF.

The chain uses TRBV30 and TRBJ2-7, with a possible D match to TRBD1 (6 bases). CDR1 and CDR2 from the germline V gene are GTSNPN and SVGIG (reference sequence). V was shortened by 3 bases and J by 2 bases, with 11 bases between the two germline ends. The CDR3 is 13 amino acids. The CDR3 DNA follows: TGTGCCTGGAGCGGACAGACCCCCTACGAGCAGTACTTC. Residues: CAWSGQTPYEQYF.